This passage covers 2 T cell receptor beta chains from one sample sequenced in a study of blood T cell repertoires in COVID-19. The assay was immunoSEQ multiplex PCR, and TCRdb's table has in-frame clones only and misses some. The sample records 400,000 to 550,000 clones, roughly 89% being singletons. Sequenced: peripheral blood. The receptors derive from a woman aged 25 to 39 with acute or convalescent COVID-19.

This chain links TRBV6-5 with TRBJ1-2; the D gene is possibly TRBD1 (5 bases). V shed 4 bases and J shed 4 bases, with 16 bases lying between them. Germline V gene lookup returns CDR1 MNHEY and CDR2 SVGAGI. The CDR3 loop spans 15 amino acids. As DNA, the CDR3 is TGTGCCAGCAGTTGGGGCTCTACTTCGGGCTATGGCTACACCTTC. Amino acids: CASSWGSTSGYGYTF.

The chain couples TRBV28 to TRBJ2-7, with TRBD1 matching over 9 bases. This CDR3 comprises 14 residues. Per germline, CDR1 MDHEN and CDR2 SYDVKM. The V gene end was trimmed by 6 bases and the J gene end by 8 bases; junction bases not matched to a gene: 11. CDR3 amino acids: CASRGTGLSLQQYF. The CDR3 nucleotides read TGTGCCAGCAGGGGGACAGGGCTCTCTTTACAGCAGTACTTC.